The 5 T cell receptor beta chains given below trace back to one sample, sequenced in a study of regulatory T cells in long-lasting Graves disease. Construction of TCR beta libraries relied on iRepertoire HTBI primers and on Arm-PCR targeting CDR3 regions. One entry per CDR3 protein results from TCRdb running MiXCR on the multiplex PCR reads. This sample has some 490,000 distinct CDR3 sequences, with 12% found just once. Time point noted: newly diagnosed GD, antithyroid drugs for less than 3 months. The TCR library was made from RNA that had been extracted from PBMCs in TRIzol. These same data were also listed under a study on T cells in Graves' hyperthyroidism and ophthalmopathy.

Source: peripheral blood mononuclear cells (PBMCs), taken at new diagnosis, from a patient treated with antithyroid drugs. These receptors all come from a woman in her 30s with Graves disease.

This clonotype was found many times. This rearrangement joins TRBV12-3 or TRBV12-4 to TRBJ1-1, with TRBD1 as a possible D gene (5 bases). The CDR3 covers 13 residues. V was shortened by 2 bases and J by 3 bases, with 7 bases between the two germline ends. The CDR3 DNA reads as TGTGCCAGCAGTTTACAGGGAGACACTGAAGCTTTCTTT. Translating gives CASSLQGDTEAFF.

The genes are TRBV28 and TRBJ2-7; no clear D gene. The V end was cut by 4 bases, the J end by 1 base, with 14 bases between. The germline V gene has CDR1 MDHEN and CDR2 SYDVKM. The CDR3 has 15 residues. The CDR3 DNA sequence: TGTGCCAGCAGTTATACAGAGTGGCGGTCCTACGAGCAGTACTTC. Amino acids: CASSYTEWRSYEQYF.

This clonotype came up many times. The chain employs TRBV7-2 and TRBJ2-3; 10 bases are shared with TRBD2. The CDR3 has 16 amino acids. CDR1 and CDR2 from the germline V gene are SGHTA and FQGNSA. Trimming at V came to 4 bases and at J to 8 bases, leaving 12 bases not matched to a gene. CDR3 bases: TGTGCCAGCAGCTCTTCCTTAGCGGGAGGTTTTGTTACGCAGTATTTT. Encoded protein: CASSSSLAGGFVTQYF.

This clonotype was counted only a few times. The CDR3 DNA sequence: TGCGCCAGCAGCTTCCGGCCCGGTGCTGGAAACACCATATATTTT. Encoded protein: CASSFRPGAGNTIYF. V gene TRBV5-1 combines with J gene TRBJ1-3; D is ambiguous. Germline V CDR1 and CDR2: SGHRS, YFSETQ. The CDR3 is 15 amino acids. The V gene lost 2 bases and the J gene lost 2 bases, with 11 bases spanning the gap.

This clonotype was observed a handful of times. The chain employs TRBV18 and TRBJ1-5; D not resolved. Trimming took off 8 bases at V and 0 bases at J, with 8 bases between the two ends. Germline CDR1 KGHSH, CDR2 LQKENI. The CDR3 consists of 13 residues. This CDR3 is CASPQNSNQPQHF. The CDR3 bases are TGTGCCAGCCCCCAAAATAGCAATCAGCCCCAGCATTTT.